This T cell receptor beta chain was sequenced for a study of CD8 T cells in ankylosing spondylitis (dated by TCRdb to between 2016 and 2019). Regarding the complete study: The study profiled T cell receptor beta repertoires in healthy donors and ankylosing spondylitis patients to find disease-linked TCR variants. In total, the full study cohort was made up of about 110 healthy donors and roughly 27 ankylosing spondylitis patients. Samples of peripheral blood were taken, and for ankylosing spondylitis patients, synovial fluid was collected as well. Study-wide conclusions, independent of this receptor: Some of the motif variants had been reported before in the synovial fluid and blood of reactive arthritis patients, a finding that suggests common disease-initiation mechanisms. The disease-linked clones were reported to be significantly enriched in matched synovial fluid samples from ankylosing spondylitis patients. A CD8+ phenotype was shown by the disease-linked clones, which were found at relatively low frequencies in peripheral blood. A TCR beta motif made up of several highly homologous amino acid variants appeared to be characteristic of blood from ankylosing spondylitis patients.

The CDR3 covers 18 residues, taking in both the cysteine and the phenylalanine. Only CDR3 DNA is held: 54 bases, read in frame from base 1. CDR1 and CDR2 were assigned from the germline V gene (reference sequence) as MNHEY and SMNVEV. A distance of 21 bases separates the germline ends of V and J, which lose 3 bases and 1 base respectively. Reads for this sample came from an Illumina HiSeq 2500. Quantitative 5'-RACE with molecular barcodes was used to prepare TCR beta libraries. The original methods were these. Disease-linked TCR variants were identified with a new computational method built on a probabilistic model of VDJ rearrangement. The public reads were run again by TCRdb, first through fastp at Q25 and then through MiXCR, and only productive beta chains were kept. Merged by CDR3 protein, the rows form single entries marked with the most common genes and DNA. These V and J calls originate from TCRdb's pipeline instead of the authors' own analysis. The sample table holds over 700,000 distinct CDR3 sequences, of which about 20% were seen once. The ten biggest clones cover 15% to 20% of the sample.

There are a few counts of this clonotype. Its antigen target is currently unknown. No per-base quality is available; no much larger clone lies one base away. The specimen sequenced was blood, either unsorted or a sorted T cell fraction (not recorded which). This chain joins TRBV27 to TRBJ1-1, and the D gene may be TRBD1, 5 bases matching. This TCR came from a male donor with ankylosing spondylitis. The DNA sequence reads TGTGCCAGCAGTTTTGGGGCAGGGAACTGGATAAAGAACACTGAAGCTTTCTTT. Its coded protein is CASSFGAGNWIKNTEAFF.